This TCR beta chain derives from a study of T-cell reconstitution after alpha-beta-depleted transplantation in children. This clonotype was found once. Trimming took 3 bases from V and 7 from J; bases not matched to a gene: 10. CDR1 is SGHRS and CDR2 is YFSETQ in the germline V gene. The length of the CDR3 is 15 residues. TCRbeta library preparation incorporated unique molecular identifiers. TCRdb reprocessed the PCR reads via MiXCR and lists one record per CDR3 protein. In the table there are under 450,000 distinct CDR3 sequences, roughly 13% of which are singletons. The chain uses TRBV5-1 and TRBJ2-1; TRBD2 matches at 7 bases. The TCR originated in a human donor who donated a stem cell graft to a child with Fanconi anemia. The sequencing used PBMCs, collected from the stem cell graft. The DNA of the CDR3 is TGCGCCAGCAGCTGGCGGGGGAGTGGTGATAATGAGCAGTTCTTC. Its protein is CASSWRGSGDNEQFF.